Shown below are 4 T cell receptor beta chains from a single sample sequenced in a study of blood T cell repertoires in COVID-19. Generated by immunoSEQ multiplex PCR, the TCRdb table keeps only in-frame clones and is missing some. Here the sample spans tens of thousands of clones, around three quarters being singletons. Sequencing input: peripheral blood. Receptor source: a woman in her forties or fifties with acute or convalescent COVID-19.

The chain couples TRBV7-2 to TRBJ1-1; D is ambiguous. The germline V gene has CDR1 SGHTA and CDR2 FQGNSA. Between the trimmed V and J ends, which lost 2 bases and 7 bases, there was a span of 5 bases. The CDR3 runs to 11 residues. The CDR3 reads CASSLSLEAFF. DNA of the CDR3: TGTGCCAGCAGCTTATCCCTTGAAGCTTTCTTT. The whole variable domain, filled in from reference TRBV7-2 and TRBJ1-1, reads GAGVSQSPSNKVTEKGKDVELRCDPISGHTALYWYRQSLGQGLEFLIYFQGNSAPDKSGLPSDRFSAERTGGSVSTLTIQRTQQEDSAVYLCASSLSLEAFFGQGTRLTVV.

The chain couples TRBV9 to TRBJ1-1; the D gene is possibly TRBD1 (6 bases). The CDR3 loop spans 14 amino acids. Germline loops: CDR1 SGDLS, CDR2 YYNGEE. With 3 bases removed from V and 0 bases from J, the gap between germline ends came to 9 bases. CDR3 nucleotide sequence: TGTGCCAGCAGCGGGACAGAAATGAACACTGAAGCTTTCTTT. It translates to CASSGTEMNTEAFF.

This chain connects TRBV28 to TRBJ1-2, with 7 bases matching TRBD1. The J segment lost 0 bases and the V segment lost 3 bases, leaving 16 bases of the junction unmatched. The CDR3 is made up of 19 amino acids. Germline values: CDR1 MDHEN, CDR2 SYDVKM. CDR3 region: CASSFPLFGGTAANYGYTF. Written as DNA, the CDR3 is TGTGCCAGCAGTTTCCCCCTCTTCGGAGGGACAGCAGCTAACTATGGCTACACCTTC.

This clone appeared once. The CDR3 DNA reads TGCGCCAGCAGCCAAGGGCACAGCACCGGGGAGCTGTTTTTT. Translated, it gives CASSQGHSTGELFF. The rearrangement uses TRBV4-1 and TRBJ2-2, with no clear D. The germline V and J ends were trimmed by 1 base and 4 bases, with 7 bases remaining between them. CDR1 is MGHRA and CDR2 is YSYEKL in the germline V gene. CDR3 length: 14 residues.